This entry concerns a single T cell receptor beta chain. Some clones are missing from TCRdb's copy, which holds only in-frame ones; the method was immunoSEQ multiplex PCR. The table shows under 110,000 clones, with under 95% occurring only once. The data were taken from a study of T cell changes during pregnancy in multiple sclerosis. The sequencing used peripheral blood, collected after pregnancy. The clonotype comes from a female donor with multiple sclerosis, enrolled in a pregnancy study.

CDR3 bases: TGTGCCAGCAGCCCCTCAGGGGCAGTGAACACTGAAGCTTTCTTT. Translating it yields CASSPSGAVNTEAFF. J is TRBJ1-1 and V is TRBV7-9; TRBD1 might be the D (6 bases). The CDR3 has 15 amino acids. V was pared by 5 bases and J by 0 bases, with 13 bases between. Per the germline V gene, CDR1 is SEHNR and CDR2 is FQNEAQ (reference sequence). Drawing the rest from reference TRBV7-9 and TRBJ1-1, the complete variable domain is DTGVSQNPRHKITKRGQNVTFRCDPISEHNRLYWYRQTLGQGPEFLTYFQNEAQLEKSRLLSDRFSAERPKGSFSTLEIQRTEQGDSAMYLCASSPSGAVNTEAFFGQGTRLTVV.